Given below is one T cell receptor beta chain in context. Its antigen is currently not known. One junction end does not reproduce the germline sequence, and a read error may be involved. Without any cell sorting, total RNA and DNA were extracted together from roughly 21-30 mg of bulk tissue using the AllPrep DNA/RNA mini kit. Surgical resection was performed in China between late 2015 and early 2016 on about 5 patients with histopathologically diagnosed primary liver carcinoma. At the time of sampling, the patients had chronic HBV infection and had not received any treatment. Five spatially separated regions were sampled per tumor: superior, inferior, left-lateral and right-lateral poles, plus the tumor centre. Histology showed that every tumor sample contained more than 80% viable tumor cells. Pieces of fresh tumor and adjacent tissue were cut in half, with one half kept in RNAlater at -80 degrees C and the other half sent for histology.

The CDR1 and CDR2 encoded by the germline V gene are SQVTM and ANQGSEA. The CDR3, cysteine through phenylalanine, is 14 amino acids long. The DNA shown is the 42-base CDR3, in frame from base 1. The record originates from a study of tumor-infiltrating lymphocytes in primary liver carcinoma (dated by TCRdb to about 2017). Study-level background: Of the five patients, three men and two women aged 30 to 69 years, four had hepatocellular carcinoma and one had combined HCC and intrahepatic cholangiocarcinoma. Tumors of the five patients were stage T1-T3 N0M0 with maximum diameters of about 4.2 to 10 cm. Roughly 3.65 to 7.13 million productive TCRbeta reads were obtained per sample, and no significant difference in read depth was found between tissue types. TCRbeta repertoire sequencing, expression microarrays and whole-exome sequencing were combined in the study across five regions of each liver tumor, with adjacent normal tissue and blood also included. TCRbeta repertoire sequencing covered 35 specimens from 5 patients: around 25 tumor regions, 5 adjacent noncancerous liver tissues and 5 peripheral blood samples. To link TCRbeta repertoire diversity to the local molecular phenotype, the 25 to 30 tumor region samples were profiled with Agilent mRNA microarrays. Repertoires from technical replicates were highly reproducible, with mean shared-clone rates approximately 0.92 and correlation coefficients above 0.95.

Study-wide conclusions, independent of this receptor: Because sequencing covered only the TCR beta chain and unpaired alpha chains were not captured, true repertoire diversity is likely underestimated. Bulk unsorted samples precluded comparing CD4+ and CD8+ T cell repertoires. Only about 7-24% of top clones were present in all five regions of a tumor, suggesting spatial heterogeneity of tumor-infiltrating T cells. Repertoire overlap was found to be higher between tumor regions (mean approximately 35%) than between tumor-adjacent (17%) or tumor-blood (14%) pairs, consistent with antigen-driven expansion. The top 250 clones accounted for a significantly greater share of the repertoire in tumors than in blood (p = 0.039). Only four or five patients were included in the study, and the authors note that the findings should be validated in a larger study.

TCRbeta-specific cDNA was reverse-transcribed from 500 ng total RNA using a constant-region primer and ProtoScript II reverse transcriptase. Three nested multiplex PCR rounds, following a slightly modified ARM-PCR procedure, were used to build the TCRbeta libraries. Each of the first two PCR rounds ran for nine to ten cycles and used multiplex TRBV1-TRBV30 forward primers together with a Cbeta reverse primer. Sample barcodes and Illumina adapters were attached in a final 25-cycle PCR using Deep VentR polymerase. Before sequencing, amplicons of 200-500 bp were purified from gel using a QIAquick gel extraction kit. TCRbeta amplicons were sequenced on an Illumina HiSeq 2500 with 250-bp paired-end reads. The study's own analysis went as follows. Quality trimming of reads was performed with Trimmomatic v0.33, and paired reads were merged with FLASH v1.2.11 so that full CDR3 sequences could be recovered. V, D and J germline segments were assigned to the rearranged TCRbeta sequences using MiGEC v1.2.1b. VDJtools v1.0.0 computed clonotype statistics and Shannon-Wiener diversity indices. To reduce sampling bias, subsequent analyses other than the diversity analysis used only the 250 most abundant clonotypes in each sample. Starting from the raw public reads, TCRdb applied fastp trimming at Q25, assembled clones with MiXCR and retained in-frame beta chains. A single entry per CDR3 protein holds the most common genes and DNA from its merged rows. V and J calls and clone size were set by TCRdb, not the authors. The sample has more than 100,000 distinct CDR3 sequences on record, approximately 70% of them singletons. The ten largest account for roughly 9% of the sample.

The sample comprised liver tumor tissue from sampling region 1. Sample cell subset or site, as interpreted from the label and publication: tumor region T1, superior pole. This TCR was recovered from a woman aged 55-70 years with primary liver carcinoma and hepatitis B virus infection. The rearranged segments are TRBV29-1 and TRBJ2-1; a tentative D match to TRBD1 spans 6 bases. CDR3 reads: CSVVRSRGYNEQIF. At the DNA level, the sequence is TGCAGCGTTGTTAGGTCTAGGGGGTACAATGAGCAGATCTTC.